The clone carrying this TCR beta chain turned up a few times. What it recognizes is unknown. This likely comes from a read error, as the CDR3 has no conserved phenylalanine or tryptophan at its end. Each individual donor underwent a draw of ten milliliters of peripheral blood. This sample was taken from a study of blood T cells in healthy people across ages. Germline-derived CDR1 and CDR2 are LGHNA and YSLEER. The V end was cut by 0 bases, the J end by 1 base, with 9 bases between. The CDR3 consists of 15 residues. The second PCR ran roughly 6 to 12 cycles with a sample-barcoded 5' primer and J-beta primers. TCRdb redid the calling of the 5' RACE reads with MiXCR, one entry per CDR3 protein. The sample holds about 570,000 distinct CDR3 sequences, 25% to 30% seen once. General observations from the study: Unsorted PBMCs blocked a conclusive comparison of naive and antigen-experienced cells.

The V gene is TRBV4-3, the J gene TRBJ1-1, with D hard to call. This TCR was recovered from a woman in her 70s in good health. The source material was blood. In DNA form, the CDR3 reads TGCGCCAGCAGCCAAGATACGGGCGAGAACACTGAAGCTTTCTCT. It codes for CASSQDTGENTEAFS.